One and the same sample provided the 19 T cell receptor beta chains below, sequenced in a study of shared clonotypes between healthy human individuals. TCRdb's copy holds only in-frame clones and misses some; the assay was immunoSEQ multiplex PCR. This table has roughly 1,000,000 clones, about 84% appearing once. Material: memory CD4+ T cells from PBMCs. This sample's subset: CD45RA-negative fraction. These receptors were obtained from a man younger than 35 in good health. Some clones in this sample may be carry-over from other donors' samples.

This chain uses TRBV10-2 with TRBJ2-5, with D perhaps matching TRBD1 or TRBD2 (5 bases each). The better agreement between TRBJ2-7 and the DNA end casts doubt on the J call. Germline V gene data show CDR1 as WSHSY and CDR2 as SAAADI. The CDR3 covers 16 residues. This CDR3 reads CASSESLGEGSYEQYF. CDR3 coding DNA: TGCGCCAGCAGTGAGTCGTTGGGGGAAGGATCCTACGAGCAGTACTTC.

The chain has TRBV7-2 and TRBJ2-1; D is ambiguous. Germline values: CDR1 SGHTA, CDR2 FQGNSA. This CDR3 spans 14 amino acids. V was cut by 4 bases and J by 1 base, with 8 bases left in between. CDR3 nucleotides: TGTGCCAGCAGCTCCCAAGTGTCCTACAATGAGCAGTTCTTC. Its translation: CASSSQVSYNEQFF.

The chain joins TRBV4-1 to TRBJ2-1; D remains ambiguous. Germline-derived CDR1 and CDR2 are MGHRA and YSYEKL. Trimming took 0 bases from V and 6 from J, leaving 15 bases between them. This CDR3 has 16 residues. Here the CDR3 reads CASSQDHLIEVNEQFF. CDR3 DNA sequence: TGCGCCAGCAGCCAAGATCACCTTATAGAGGTCAATGAGCAGTTCTTC.

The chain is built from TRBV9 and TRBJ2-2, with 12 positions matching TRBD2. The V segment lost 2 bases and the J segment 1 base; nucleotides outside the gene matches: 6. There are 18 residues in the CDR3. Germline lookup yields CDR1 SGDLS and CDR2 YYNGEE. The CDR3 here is CASSVPSGRAKNTGELFF. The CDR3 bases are TGTGCCAGCAGCGTCCCTAGCGGGAGGGCCAAGAACACCGGGGAGCTGTTTTTT.

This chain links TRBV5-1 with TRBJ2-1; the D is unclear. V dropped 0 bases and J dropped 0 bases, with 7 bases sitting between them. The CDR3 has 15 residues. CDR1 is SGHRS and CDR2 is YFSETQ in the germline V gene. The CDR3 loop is CASSLVSISYNEQFF. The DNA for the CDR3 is TGCGCCAGCAGCTTGGTGTCTATCTCCTACAATGAGCAGTTCTTC.

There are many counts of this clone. CDR3 nucleotide sequence: TGTGCCAGCAGCTTTGTACCCCTCGGAGATACGCAGTATTTT. Protein sequence: CASSFVPLGDTQYF. This chain links TRBV7-2 with TRBJ2-3, with D unclear. The CDR3 is 14 residues long. The germline V and J ends were trimmed by 3 bases and 5 bases, with 12 bases remaining between them. Germline CDR1 and CDR2: SGHTA and FQGNSA.

CDR3 DNA: TGCGCCAGCAGCTCAAGACTAGTCACCCCGCAAGAGACCCAGTACTTC. Protein product: CASSSRLVTPQETQYF. This rearrangement joins TRBV5-1 to TRBJ2-5; D possibly corresponds to TRBD2 (6 bases). The V gene's germline CDR1 is SGHRS and CDR2 YFSETQ. V was trimmed by 3 bases and J by 2 bases, leaving 17 bases between them. The length of the CDR3 is 16 residues.

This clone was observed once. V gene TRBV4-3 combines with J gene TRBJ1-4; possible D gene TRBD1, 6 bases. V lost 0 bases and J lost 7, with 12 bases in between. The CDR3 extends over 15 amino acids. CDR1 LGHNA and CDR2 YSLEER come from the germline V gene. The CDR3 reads CASSQEEGEGEKLFF. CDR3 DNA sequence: TGCGCCAGCAGCCAAGAAGAGGGGGAGGGTGAAAAACTGTTTTTT.

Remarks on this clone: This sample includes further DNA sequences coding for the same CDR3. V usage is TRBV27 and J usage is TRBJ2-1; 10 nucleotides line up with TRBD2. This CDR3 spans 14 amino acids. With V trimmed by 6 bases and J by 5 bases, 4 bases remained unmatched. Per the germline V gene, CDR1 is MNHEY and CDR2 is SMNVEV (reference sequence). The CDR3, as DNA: TGTGCCAGCAGGAGGCTAGCGGGAGACAATGAGCAGTTCTTC. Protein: CASRRLAGDNEQFF.

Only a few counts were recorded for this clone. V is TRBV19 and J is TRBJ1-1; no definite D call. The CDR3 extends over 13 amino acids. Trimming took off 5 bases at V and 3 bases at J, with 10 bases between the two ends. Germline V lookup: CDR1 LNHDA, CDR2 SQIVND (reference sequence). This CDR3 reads CASSRTVDTEAFF. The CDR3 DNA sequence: TGTGCCAGTAGTCGGACGGTAGACACTGAAGCTTTCTTT.

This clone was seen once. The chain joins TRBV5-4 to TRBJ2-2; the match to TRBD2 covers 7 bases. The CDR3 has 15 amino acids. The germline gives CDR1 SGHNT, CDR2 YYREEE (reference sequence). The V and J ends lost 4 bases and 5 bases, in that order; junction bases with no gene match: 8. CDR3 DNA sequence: TGTGCCAGCAGCCGAAGCGGGAAGAGAACCGGGGAGCTGTTTTTT. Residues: CASSRSGKRTGELFF.

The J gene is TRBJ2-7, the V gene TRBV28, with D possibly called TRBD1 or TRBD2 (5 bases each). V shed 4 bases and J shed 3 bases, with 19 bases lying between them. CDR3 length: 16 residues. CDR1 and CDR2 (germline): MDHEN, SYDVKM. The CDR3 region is CASSSLGTGIHYEQYF. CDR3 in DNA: TGTGCCAGCAGTTCCCTGGGGACGGGGATCCACTACGAGCAGTACTTC.

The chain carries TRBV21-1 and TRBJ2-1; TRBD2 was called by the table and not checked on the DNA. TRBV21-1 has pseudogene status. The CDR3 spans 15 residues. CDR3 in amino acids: CAFRTSGRSYNEQFF. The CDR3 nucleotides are TGTGCCTTCCGGACTAGCGGGAGAAGCTACAATGAGCAGTTCTTC.

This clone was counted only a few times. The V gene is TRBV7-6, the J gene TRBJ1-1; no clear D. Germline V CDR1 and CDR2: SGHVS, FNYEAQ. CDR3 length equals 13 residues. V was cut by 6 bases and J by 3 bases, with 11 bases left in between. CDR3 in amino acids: CASRTSSYTEAFF. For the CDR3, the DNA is TGTGCCAGCAGAACCTCTTCCTACACTGAAGCTTTCTTT. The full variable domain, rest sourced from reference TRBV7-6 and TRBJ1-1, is GAGVSQSPRYKVTKRGQDVALRCDPISGHVSLYWYRQALGQGPEFLTYFNYEAQQDKSGLPNDRFSAERPEGSISTLTIQRTEQRDSAMYRCASRTSSYTEAFFGQGTRLTVV.

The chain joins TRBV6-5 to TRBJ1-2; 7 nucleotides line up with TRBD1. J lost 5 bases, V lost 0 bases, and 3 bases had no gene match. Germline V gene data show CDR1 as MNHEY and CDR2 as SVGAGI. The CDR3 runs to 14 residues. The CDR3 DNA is TGTGCCAGCAGTTACTCCCAGGGGGGGTATGGCTACACCTTC. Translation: CASSYSQGGYGYTF.

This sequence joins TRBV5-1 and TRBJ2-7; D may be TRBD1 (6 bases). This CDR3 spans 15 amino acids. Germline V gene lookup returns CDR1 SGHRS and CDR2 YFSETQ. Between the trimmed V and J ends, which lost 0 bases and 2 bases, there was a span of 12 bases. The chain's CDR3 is CASSLEGGDTYEQYF. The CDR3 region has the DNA TGCGCCAGCAGCTTGGAGGGTGGGGACACCTACGAGCAGTACTTC.

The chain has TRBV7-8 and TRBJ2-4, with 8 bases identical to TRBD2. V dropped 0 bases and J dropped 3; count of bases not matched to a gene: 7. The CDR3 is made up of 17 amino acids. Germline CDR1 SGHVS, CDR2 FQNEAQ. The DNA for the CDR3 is TGTGCCAGCAGCTTAGCTATCCCGGGGGGGGACAAAAACATTCAGTACTTC. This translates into CASSLAIPGGDKNIQYF.

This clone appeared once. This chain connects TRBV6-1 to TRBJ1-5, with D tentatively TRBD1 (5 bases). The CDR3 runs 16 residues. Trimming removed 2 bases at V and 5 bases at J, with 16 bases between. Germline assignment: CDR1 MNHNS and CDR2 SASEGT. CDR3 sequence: CASSESGTGGYQPQHF. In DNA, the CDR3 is TGTGCCAGCAGTGAATCCGGGACGGGAGGGTATCAGCCCCAGCATTTT.

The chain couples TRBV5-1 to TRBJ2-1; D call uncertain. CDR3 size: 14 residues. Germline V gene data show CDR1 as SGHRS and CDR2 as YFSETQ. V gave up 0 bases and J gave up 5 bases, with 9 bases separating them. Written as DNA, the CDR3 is TGCGCCAGCAGCTTGGGGGGTGACCACAATGAGCAGTTCTTC. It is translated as CASSLGGDHNEQFF.